The 25 T cell receptor beta chains reported below all come from one sample, sequenced in a study of early T cells in non-severe SARS-CoV-2 infection. TCRdb reanalysed the 5' RACE reads using MiXCR and keeps one entry per CDR3 protein. The sample includes about 49,000 distinct CDR3 sequences, 10% to 15% of them seen just once. The material sequenced was whole blood. The source of these receptors is an adult who was a healthcare worker with PCR-confirmed SARS-CoV-2 infection or an uninfected control (not recorded which).

The CDR3 here is CATSTPKGAHRNEQFF. CDR3 sequence (DNA): TGTGCCACCAGCACCCCAAAGGGGGCGCATAGAAATGAGCAGTTCTTC. J is TRBJ2-1 and V is TRBV21-1; the table's D call, TRBD1, was not checked against the DNA. TRBV21-1 is a listed pseudogene. This CDR3 has 16 residues.

This clonotype appeared many times. The chain couples TRBV20-1 to TRBJ2-1; 12 bases agree with TRBD2. The germline V gene has CDR1 DFQATT and CDR2 SNEGSKA (reference sequence). J lost 10 bases, V lost 5 bases, and 9 bases had no gene match. The CDR3 loop spans 14 amino acids. The CDR3 bases are TGCAGTGCTCGACCTAGCGGGAGGGAAGGAGAGCAGTTCTTC. Its translation is CSARPSGREGEQFF.

This clonotype was seen ten or more times. J is TRBJ1-6 and V is TRBV10-2; D might be TRBD1 (5 bases). V lost 3 bases to trimming and J lost 7 bases, with 16 bases between them. CDR1 and CDR2 from the germline V gene are WSHSY and SAAADI. CDR3 length: 16 residues. CDR3 region: CASSEKGGTGNSPLHF. The CDR3 region has the DNA TGCGCCAGCAGTGAAAAAGGAGGGACGGGAAATTCACCCCTCCACTTT.

The chain has TRBV7-3 and TRBJ2-2; no firm D call. Germline CDR1 SGHTA, CDR2 FQGTGA. CDR3 length equals 15 residues. Trimming removed 0 bases from V and 1 base from J, with 6 bases in between. The CDR3 coding sequence is TGTGCCAGCAGCTTAACGGTCGGGAACACCGGGGAGCTGTTTTTT. Protein: CASSLTVGNTGELFF.

This clonotype was seen only a few times. The chain carries TRBV10-1 and TRBJ1-2; D call uncertain. Germline V gives CDR1 WNHNN, CDR2 SYGVQD (reference sequence). V was cut by 6 bases and J by 4 bases, with 9 bases left in between. There are 12 residues in the CDR3. Here the CDR3 reads CASSPGSYGYTF. Here the CDR3 DNA reads TGCGCCAGCAGCCCCGGGAGCTATGGCTACACCTTC.

In this sample, this clonotype turned up many times. The chain uses TRBV6-6 and TRBJ2-3; D possibly corresponds to TRBD2 (5 bases). Trimming took off 6 bases at V and 0 bases at J, with 7 bases between the two ends. The CDR3 covers 13 residues. Germline V lookup: CDR1 MNHNY, CDR2 SVGAGI (reference sequence). The CDR3 loop reads CASSGDSTDTQYF. The CDR3 DNA reads as TGTGCCAGCAGCGGGGATAGCACAGATACGCAGTATTTT.

This clonotype has at least ten counts. This chain links TRBV7-9 with TRBJ1-1; 8 bases fit TRBD1. This CDR3 has 13 amino acids. The germline V gene encodes CDR1 SEHNR and CDR2 FQNEAQ (reference sequence). The V segment lost 4 bases and the J segment 7 bases; nucleotides outside the gene matches: 5. The CDR3 DNA sequence: TGTGCCAGCAGCTACAGACAGGGGTATGAAGCTTTCTTT. Translating gives CASSYRQGYEAFF.

The rearrangement links TRBV6-2 or TRBV6-3 to TRBJ2-7; no firm D call. V was shortened by 4 bases and J by 3 bases, with 4 bases between the two germline ends. The CDR3 is made up of 11 amino acids. Looked up from germline, CDR1 is MNHEY and CDR2 is SVGEGT. CDR3 nucleotide sequence: TGTGCCAGCAGTTTCCTCTACGAGCAGTACTTC. Translation gives CASSFLYEQYF.

This clonotype was found a few times. The chain links TRBV29-1 to TRBJ1-2, with D unresolved. The CDR3 length is 13 residues. The ends were cut back, 2 bases at V and 6 bases at J, with 13 bases in the middle. Germline V CDR1 and CDR2: SQVTM, ANQGSEA. The CDR3 DNA follows: TGCAGCGTTGAAATGCAGGACGCCGATGGCTACACCTTC. Translated: CSVEMQDADGYTF.

This clonotype was detected many times. The chain carries TRBV5-4 and TRBJ1-2; TRBD1 aligns across 7 bases. The germline V gene encodes CDR1 SGHNT and CDR2 YYREEE (reference sequence). J lost 4 bases, V lost 3 bases, and 9 bases had no gene match. The CDR3 covers 15 residues. CDR3 loop: CASSSGTALPYGYTF. CDR3 DNA: TGTGCCAGCAGCTCCGGGACAGCGCTACCCTATGGCTACACCTTC.

This clonotype showed up just a few times. The chain links TRBV5-1 to TRBJ2-1; the D gene could be TRBD1 or TRBD2 (6 bases each). The CDR3 sequence is 17 residues long. Between the trimmed V and J ends, which lost 2 bases and 0 bases, there was a span of 15 bases. The germline CDR1 and CDR2 sequences are SGHRS and YFSETQ. The CDR3 nucleotides read TGCGCCAGCAGCTTTGTCGGAGGGGGAAACTCCTACAATGAGCAGTTCTTC. Its protein product is CASSFVGGGNSYNEQFF.

This clonotype has just a few counts. The chain combines TRBV12-3 or TRBV12-4 with TRBJ1-1; weak D call: TRBD1 (6 bases). Trimming removed 4 bases from V and 5 bases from J, with 14 bases in between. This CDR3 has 14 residues. The CDR3 DNA follows: TGTGCCAGCAGTTCGTTAACAGGGAGAACTGAAGCTTTCTTT. Its protein is CASSSLTGRTEAFF.

The sample holds many counts of this clonotype. V usage is TRBV28 and J usage is TRBJ2-2, with 8 bases fitting TRBD1. From germline, CDR1 is MDHEN and CDR2 SYDVKM. The CDR3 covers 13 residues. V trimming: 11 bases; J trimming: 6 bases; junction bases outside the gene matches: 8. The CDR3 protein is CAGRTGRSGELFF. In DNA, the CDR3 is TGTGCCGGTCGGACAGGGAGGTCCGGGGAGCTGTTTTTT.

The V gene is TRBV7-8, the J gene TRBJ2-3; 15 bases are shared with TRBD2. Germline CDR1 SGHVS, CDR2 FQNEAQ. The CDR3 runs to 17 residues. V gave up 5 bases and J gave up 2 bases; unmatched junction bases: 5. This chain's CDR3 is CASSARTSGGVTDTQYF. CDR3 in DNA: TGTGCCAGCAGCGCCCGGACTAGCGGGGGGGTCACAGATACGCAGTATTTT.

There are many counts of this clonotype. The chain uses TRBV7-6 and TRBJ2-1, with 9 bases that match TRBD2. The trim removed 4 bases at V and 0 bases at J, leaving 7 bases unmatched. The V gene's germline CDR1 is SGHVS and CDR2 FNYEAQ. The CDR3 is 17 amino acids. CDR3 DNA: TGTGCCAGCAGCTCTCAGCGGGAGGCGCGCTCCTACAATGAGCAGTTCTTC. It yields the protein CASSSQREARSYNEQFF.

This clonotype has only a few counts. The chain links TRBV5-1 to TRBJ2-7, with TRBD1 identical over 7 bases. J lost 0 bases, V lost 4 bases, and 4 bases had no gene match. CDR3 length: 14 amino acids. Germline V gene sequence: CDR1 SGHRS, CDR2 YFSETQ. CDR3 loop: CASSPGQISYEQYF. The CDR3 region has the DNA TGCGCCAGCAGCCCGGGACAGATCTCCTACGAGCAGTACTTC.

A few counts support this clonotype. V usage is TRBV7-6 and J usage is TRBJ2-3; 8 bases are a match to TRBD1. CDR1 is SGHVS and CDR2 is FNYEAQ in the germline V gene. Germline trimming cut 4 bases from V and 9 bases from J; bases unmatched to any gene: 3. The CDR3 has 12 amino acids. CDR3 protein: CASSSRTGTQYF. CDR3 nucleotide sequence: TGTGCCAGCAGCTCCAGGACAGGGACGCAGTATTTT.

The table lists this clonotype with a few counts. The chain links TRBV18 to TRBJ1-5; tentatively, D is TRBD1 (6 bases). The CDR3 has 15 residues. The V end lost 3 bases, the J end lost 0 bases, and 9 bases lay between the germline ends. Germline lookup yields CDR1 KGHSH and CDR2 LQKENI. The CDR3 here is CASSPGQYSNQPQHF. The CDR3, as DNA: TGTGCCAGCTCACCCGGACAGTATAGCAATCAGCCCCAGCATTTT.

As concerns this clonotype: A read error is possible here, since a much larger clone lies one base away. This chain connects TRBV6-6 to TRBJ2-2; no reliable D call. Germline CDR1 MNHNY, CDR2 SVGAGI (reference sequence). The CDR3 has 16 amino acids. DNA for the CDR3: TGTGCCAACAGTTACTCGAGTGGCTTGTACACCGGGGAGCTGTTTTTT. This translates into CANSYSSGLYTGELFF.

Points on this clonotype: Sequence at one end of the junction differs from germline and may be a read error. CDR3: CTVPGHTGELFF. Written as DNA, the CDR3 is TGCACCGTTCCGGGGCACACCGGGGAGCTGTTTTTT. V and J are TRBV29-1 and TRBJ2-2; D may be TRBD1 or TRBD2 (5 bases each). CDR3 length equals 12 residues. CDR1 is SQVTM and CDR2 is ANQGSEA in the germline V gene.

The rearrangement uses TRBV18 and TRBJ2-7; D gene ambiguous. Germline V gives CDR1 KGHSH, CDR2 LQKENI. CDR3 size: 15 residues. V lost 0 bases and J lost 2, with 11 bases in between. The DNA of the CDR3 is TGTGCCAGCTCACCACCCGGGTTTGCAACCTACGAGCAGTACTTC. The encoded protein is CASSPPGFATYEQYF.

This clonotype was detected a few times. V and J are TRBV7-2 and TRBJ2-2; 8 bases fit TRBD1. Germline loops: CDR1 SGHTA, CDR2 FQGNSA. The V gene end was trimmed by 4 bases and the J gene end by 5 bases; junction bases not matched to a gene: 9. The length of the CDR3 is 16 residues. The DNA of the CDR3 is TGTGCCAGCAGCTCTACGGACAGGGAGTATACCGGGGAGCTGTTTTTT. Protein sequence: CASSSTDREYTGELFF.

This clonotype qualifies as medium-sized. The rearrangement links TRBV20-1 to TRBJ2-1, with 8 bases fitting TRBD1. The CDR3 has 16 residues. Trimming cost V 1 base and J 0 bases; bases outside gene matches: 5. Germline CDR1 reads DFQATT; CDR2 reads SNEGSKA (reference sequence). CDR3 sequence: CSARGQGTSSYNEQFF. The CDR3, as DNA: TGCAGTGCTAGAGGACAGGGGACAAGCTCCTACAATGAGCAGTTCTTC.

This clonotype was observed a few times. This chain joins TRBV29-1 and TRBJ2-2; D is possibly TRBD2 (5 bases). The CDR3 runs 13 residues. V was cut by 5 bases and J by 4 bases, with 11 bases left in between. Per the germline V gene, CDR1 is SQVTM and CDR2 is ANQGSEA. The CDR3 DNA reads as TGCAGCGTTTCTATGAGGGCCACCGGGGAGCTGTTTTTT. It is translated as CSVSMRATGELFF.

This clonotype appeared a few times. This sequence joins TRBV6-2 or TRBV6-3 and TRBJ2-3; 8 bases fit TRBD2. The length of the CDR3 is 18 residues. V shed 5 bases and J 2 bases; nucleotides not matched to a gene: 15. The germline V gene has CDR1 MNHEY and CDR2 SVGEGT. The CDR3 reads CASSTLAELTSNTDTQYF. For the CDR3, the DNA is TGTGCCAGCAGTACACTAGCGGAGCTTACCTCTAACACAGATACGCAGTATTTT.